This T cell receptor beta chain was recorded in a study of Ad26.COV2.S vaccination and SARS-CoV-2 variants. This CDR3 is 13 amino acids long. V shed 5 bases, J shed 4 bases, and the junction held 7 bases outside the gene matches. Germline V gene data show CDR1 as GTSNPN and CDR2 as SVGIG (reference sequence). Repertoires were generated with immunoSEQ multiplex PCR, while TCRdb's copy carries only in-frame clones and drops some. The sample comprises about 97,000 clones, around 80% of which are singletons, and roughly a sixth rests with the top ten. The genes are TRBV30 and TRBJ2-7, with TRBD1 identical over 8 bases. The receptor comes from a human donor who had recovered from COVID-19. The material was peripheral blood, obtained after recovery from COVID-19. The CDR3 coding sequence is TGTGCCTGGGGTAGGGGACAGGTTTACGAGCAGTACTTC. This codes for CAWGRGQVYEQYF.